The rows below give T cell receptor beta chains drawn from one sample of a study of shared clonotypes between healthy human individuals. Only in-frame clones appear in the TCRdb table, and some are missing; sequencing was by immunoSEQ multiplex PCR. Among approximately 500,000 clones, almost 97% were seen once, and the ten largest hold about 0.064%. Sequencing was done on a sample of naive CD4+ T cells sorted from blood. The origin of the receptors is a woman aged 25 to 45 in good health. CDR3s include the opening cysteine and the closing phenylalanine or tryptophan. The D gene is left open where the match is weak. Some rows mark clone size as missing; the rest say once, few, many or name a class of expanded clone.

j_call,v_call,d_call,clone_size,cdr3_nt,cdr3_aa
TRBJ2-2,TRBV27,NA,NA,TGTGCCAGCAGTCAAACAGGGCATACCGGGGAGCTGTTTTTT,CASSQTGHTGELFF
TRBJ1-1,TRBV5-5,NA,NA,TGTGCCAGCAGCTTGCGGGCTTTGGTGAACACTGAAGCTTTCTTT,CASSLRALVNTEAFF
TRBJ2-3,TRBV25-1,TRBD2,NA,TGTGCCAGCTGCCCGGGACTAGCAGTGACAGATACGCAGTATTTT,CASCPGLAVTDTQYF
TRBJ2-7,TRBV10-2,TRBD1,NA,TGCGCCAGCAATCAACAGGGGGCATCCTACGAGCAGTACTTC,CASNQQGASYEQYF
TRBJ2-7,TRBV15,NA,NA,TGTGCCACCAGCAGAATACAGCAGCCGGGGGACGAGCAGTACTTC,CATSRIQQPGDEQYF
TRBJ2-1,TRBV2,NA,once,TGTGCCAGCAGTGACAGGTCCCGAGTCGGTGAGCAGTTCTTC,CASSDRSRVGEQFF
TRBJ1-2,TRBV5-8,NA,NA,TGTGCCAGCAGCTTGGACAGCCGACGGGTCTATGGCTACACCTTC,CASSLDSRRVYGYTF
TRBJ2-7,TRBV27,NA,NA,TGTGCCAGCAGTAAAACTCGGACGCGAGACGAGCAGTACTTC,CASSKTRTRDEQYF
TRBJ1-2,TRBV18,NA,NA,TGTGCCAGCTCTCGGGGGGCAGATAACTATGGCTACACCTTC,CASSRGADNYGYTF
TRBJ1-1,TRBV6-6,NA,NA,TGTGCCAGCTACTCCAACACTGAAGCTTTCTTT,CASYSNTEAFF
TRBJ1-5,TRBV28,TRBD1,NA,TGTGCCAGCAGTGGGCCGGGACAGTATGAGGGCGGCAATCAGCCCCAGCATTTT,CASSGPGQYEGGNQPQHF
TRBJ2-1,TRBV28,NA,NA,TGTGCCAGCAGTTTATCCCTCGTGAGGGGTAATGAGCAGTTCTTC,CASSLSLVRGNEQFF
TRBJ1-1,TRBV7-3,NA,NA,TGTGCCAGCAGCTTAAGAGAGAACACTGAAGCTTTCTTT,CASSLRENTEAFF
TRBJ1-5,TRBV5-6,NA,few,TGTGCCAGCAGCTGGAGGGGAAGCAATCAGCCCCAGCATTTT,CASSWRGSNQPQHF
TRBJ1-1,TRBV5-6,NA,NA,TGTGCCAGCAGCGACGGACCGAGGGACACTGAAGCTTTCTTT,CASSDGPRDTEAFF
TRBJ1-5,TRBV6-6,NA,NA,TGTGCCAGCAGTTACGCCGACGGTAGCAATCAGCCCCAGCATTTT,CASSYADGSNQPQHF
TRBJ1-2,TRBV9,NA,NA,TGTGCCAGCAGCGTAGACCCGACCGGGACTGATGGCTACACCTTC,CASSVDPTGTDGYTF